The present T cell receptor (beta chain) was sequenced within a study of T cells after yellow fever vaccination. Study findings and constraints: The study re-detected most primary-vaccination clones after the booster (96% CD4, 88% CD8). Contamination of FACS-sorted repertoires by abundant clonotypes from the bulk population could occur.

The CDR3 is made up of 15 amino acids. The junction had 8 bases not matched to a gene; V was cut back by 0 bases and J by 7 bases. Germline-derived CDR1 and CDR2 are DFQATT and SNEGSKA (reference sequence). The 5'RACE template-switching step produced TCR cDNA and added a universal primer site and UMIs. TCRdb re-called the 5' RACE reads with MiXCR, one entry per CDR3 protein. The sample lists roughly 100,000 distinct CDR3 sequences, roughly 10% seen once, with around 16% in the top ten. Sequences were derived from CD8+ T cells not binding an NS4B(214-222) dextramer, sorted from PBMCs, sampled around 14 days after the first yellow fever vaccination. The clonotype comes from a man aged 18 to 35 who received the YFV17D yellow fever vaccine. J is TRBJ1-2 and V is TRBV20-1; the match to TRBD1 covers 10 bases. As DNA, the CDR3 is TGCAGTGCTAGAGATTTATACGGGACAGGGGTTGGCTACACCTTC. Translated: CSARDLYGTGVGYTF.